This passage covers 10 T cell receptor beta chains from one sample sequenced in a study of blood T cells in healthy people across ages. The authors ran a second PCR of about 7 to 12 cycles using a sample-barcoded 5' primer and a J-beta primer mix. TCRdb ran MiXCR on the 5' RACE reads and lists one entry per CDR3 protein. In the table there are hundreds of thousands of distinct CDR3 sequences, about 27% of which are singletons. Separately, the same data were catalogued under a study of T cells of mothers and their children.

Source material: blood. The receptors come from a boy younger than 10 in good health.

This clonotype was observed a few times. The J gene is TRBJ2-2, the V gene TRBV2; D may be TRBD2 (5 bases). Germline assignment: CDR1 SNHLY and CDR2 FYNNEI. The ends were cut back, 7 bases at V and 6 bases at J, with 15 bases in the middle. This CDR3 comprises 14 residues. CDR3 in amino acids: CASNPGRLAGELFF. In DNA, the CDR3 is TGTGCCAGCAATCCGGGGAGATTGGCCGGGGAGCTGTTTTTT.

A few counts support this clonotype. The chain links TRBV12-3 or TRBV12-4 to TRBJ2-7; 13 nucleotides match TRBD2. The better agreement between TRBJ2-1 and the DNA end casts doubt on the J call. The CDR3 sequence is 17 residues long. The CDR3 region has the DNA TGTGCCAGCACCCCCTGGACTAGCGGGGGACCCTACAATGAGCAGTTCTTC. Its protein is CASTPWTSGGPYNEQFF.

The chain employs TRBV12-5 and TRBJ2-7; 7 bases agree with TRBD2. J gave up 0 bases and V 5 bases, and 7 bases lay outside the gene matches. Per the germline V gene, CDR1 is LGHNT and CDR2 is FRNRAP. CDR3 length: 15 amino acids. CDR3 amino acids: CASGPSSGPSYEQYF. The DNA for the CDR3 is TGTGCTAGTGGTCCCAGTAGCGGGCCCTCCTACGAGCAGTACTTC.

The chain recombines TRBV25-1 with TRBJ1-2, with 9 positions matching TRBD1. The J segment lost 7 bases and the V segment lost 6 bases, leaving 9 bases of the junction unmatched. In germline, CDR1 is MGHDK, CDR2 SYGVNS. The CDR3 has 14 residues. DNA of the CDR3: TGTGCCAGCAGGGAGACAGGGGGTATCTCTGGCTACACCTTC. It specifies CASRETGGISGYTF.

This clonotype was counted only a few times. The chain employs TRBV27 and TRBJ2-7, with D unclear. This CDR3 region has 13 residues. From germline, CDR1 is MNHEY and CDR2 SMNVEV (reference sequence). V shed 2 bases and J shed 2 bases, with 7 bases lying between them. In DNA, the CDR3 is TGTGCCAGCAGTTTAAAGTTAGCCTACGAGCAGTACTTC. Translating gives CASSLKLAYEQYF.

The V call is TRBV27, the J call TRBJ2-7, with TRBD2 identical over 10 bases. The germline V gene has CDR1 MNHEY and CDR2 SMNVEV (reference sequence). V lost 6 bases to trimming and J lost 4 bases; unmatched junction nucleotides: 12. The CDR3 is made up of 16 amino acids. CDR3 in amino acids: CASSSGLAGVAYEQYF. DNA of the CDR3: TGTGCCAGCAGCTCTGGGCTAGCGGGAGTGGCTTACGAGCAGTACTTC.

This clonotype was recorded once. The CDR3: CASTTPGSLDEQYF. The CDR3 nucleotides read TGTGCCAGCACCACGCCCGGATCCCTGGACGAGCAGTACTTC. The chain links TRBV7-3 to TRBJ2-1; no clear D. The J call could be wrong; TRBJ2-7 is a better fit for the DNA end. Germline assignment: CDR1 SGHTA and CDR2 FQGTGA. This CDR3 is built from 14 residues.

The gene calls are TRBV30 and TRBJ1-1; the D is unclear. From germline, CDR1 is GTSNPN and CDR2 SVGIG (reference sequence). The CDR3 is 13 residues long. Trimming shortened V by 6 bases and J by 2 bases, and 13 bases separated the two germline ends. CDR3 nucleotide sequence: TGTGCCTGTTCCCTTCAGCTTAACACTGAAGCTTTCTTT. Translation: CACSLQLNTEAFF.

The rearrangement uses TRBV7-2 and TRBJ2-1, with D tentatively TRBD1 (5 bases). Germline CDR1 is SGHTA and CDR2 is FQGNSA. This CDR3 contains 13 residues. Trimming removed 4 bases from V and 8 bases from J, with 12 bases in between. The CDR3 region is CASSSRVGDEQFF. Here the CDR3 DNA reads TGTGCCAGCAGCTCCAGGGTTGGCGATGAGCAGTTCTTC.

The CDR3 coding sequence is TGCAGTGCTGCCCTAGCGGGAGCGGGCTACGAGCAGTACTTC. This codes for CSAALAGAGYEQYF. The rearrangement links TRBV20-1 to TRBJ2-5; TRBD2 aligns across 10 bases. The closer fit of TRBJ2-7 to the DNA end suggests the J call may be wrong. This CDR3 contains 14 residues. Germline V CDR1 and CDR2: DFQATT, SNEGSKA (reference sequence).